The rows below give T cell receptor beta chains drawn from one sample of a study of cytomegalovirus exposure and HLA in healthy donors. The repertoire was sequenced with immunoSEQ multiplex PCR; TCRdb's copy has only in-frame clones and lacks some. Among 90,000 or so clones listed, approximately 75% were seen once. Sequenced sample: PBMCs. The receptors here all came from a man aged 60-69 years in good health and CMV-seronegative. Each CDR3 is given with its conserved first and last residue. Fields, in order: CDR3 protein, J gene, V gene.

CDR3aa: CASSLAGLLEQYF
j_gene: TRBJ2-7
v_gene: TRBV7-2

CDR3aa: CASSSDRAYNEKLFF
j_gene: TRBJ1-4
v_gene: TRBV19

CDR3aa: CASSADRVLNEQYF
j_gene: TRBJ2-7
v_gene: TRBV19

CDR3aa: CATGPGRATDTQYF
j_gene: TRBJ2-3
v_gene: TRBV9

CDR3aa: CASSHKSPGGLGSSYNEQFF
j_gene: TRBJ2-1
v_gene: TRBV4-2

CDR3aa: CASSLGSGGDTQYF
j_gene: TRBJ2-3
v_gene: TRBV7-2

CDR3aa: CASSLAAQGATYEQYF
j_gene: TRBJ2-7
v_gene: TRBV4-1

CDR3aa: CASSSGQGASYEQYF
j_gene: TRBJ2-7
v_gene: TRBV7-7

CDR3aa: CASSTLAGVYEQYF
j_gene: TRBJ2-7
v_gene: TRBV19

CDR3aa: CASSYSTSSTETQYF
j_gene: TRBJ2-5
v_gene: TRBV6-5

CDR3aa: CAWSPSYEQYF
j_gene: TRBJ2-7
v_gene: TRBV30

CDR3aa: CSVDGQGVSVNTEAFF
j_gene: TRBJ1-1
v_gene: TRBV29-1

CDR3aa: CASSPPGGAGTDTQYF
j_gene: TRBJ2-3
v_gene: TRBV18

CDR3aa: CASSGGRTEVPTYEQYF
j_gene: TRBJ2-7
v_gene: TRBV13

CDR3aa: CASSESPDNEQFF
j_gene: TRBJ2-1
v_gene: TRBV25-1

CDR3aa: CASSFEGAHTEAFF
j_gene: TRBJ1-1
v_gene: TRBV4-1

CDR3aa: CASSQTHSNEKLFF
j_gene: TRBJ1-4
v_gene: TRBV19

CDR3aa: CSSSFGLEQYF
j_gene: TRBJ2-7
v_gene: TRBV7-9

CDR3aa: CAWNEGPGGGYSPLHF
j_gene: TRBJ1-6
v_gene: TRBV30

CDR3aa: CARATGDGEKLFF
j_gene: TRBJ1-4
v_gene: TRBV12-2

CDR3aa: CASHGQGTEKLFF
j_gene: TRBJ1-4
v_gene: TRBV28

CDR3aa: CASSQIVGEQYF
j_gene: TRBJ2-7
v_gene: TRBV4-1

CDR3aa: CASSLGSGLTYEQYF
j_gene: TRBJ2-7
v_gene: TRBV7-6

CDR3aa: CASSKDRVDGYTF
j_gene: TRBJ1-2
v_gene: TRBV5-6

CDR3aa: CASSQGPGITDTQYF
j_gene: TRBJ2-3
v_gene: TRBV4-2

CDR3aa: CASSRDRDFYEQYF
j_gene: TRBJ2-7
v_gene: TRBV6-1

CDR3aa: CASSAERGLKAFF
j_gene: TRBJ1-1
v_gene: TRBV11-3

CDR3aa: CSVGAGGPATEAFF
j_gene: TRBJ1-1
v_gene: TRBV29-1

CDR3aa: CASSPDFSYEQYF
j_gene: TRBJ2-7
v_gene: TRBV5-4

CDR3aa: CSVGDRDTEAFF
j_gene: TRBJ1-1
v_gene: TRBV29-1

CDR3aa: CASSPLEGGEGEQFF
j_gene: TRBJ2-1
v_gene: TRBV10-1

CDR3aa: CASSYSASGTFYEQYF
j_gene: TRBJ2-7
v_gene: TRBV6-5

CDR3aa: CASSVQGDQPQHF
j_gene: TRBJ1-5
v_gene: TRBV9

CDR3aa: CASSISGNTEAFF
j_gene: TRBJ1-1
v_gene: TRBV19

CDR3aa: CASSEAPGEYSEAFF
j_gene: TRBJ1-1
v_gene: TRBV6-1

CDR3aa: CASSSAKAGGVGQFF
j_gene: TRBJ2-1
v_gene: TRBV9

CDR3aa: CASSYGGSGANVLTF
j_gene: TRBJ2-6
v_gene: TRBV7-8

CDR3aa: CASSISRGLTDTQYF
j_gene: TRBJ2-3
v_gene: TRBV19

CDR3aa: CATSPHSPGQANTGELFF
j_gene: TRBJ2-2
v_gene: TRBV15

CDR3aa: CASSQEWGAGGTVETQYF
j_gene: TRBJ2-5
v_gene: TRBV4-2

CDR3aa: CASSLGLYEQYF
j_gene: TRBJ2-7
v_gene: TRBV5-1

CDR3aa: CASSYIGLAGEQFF
j_gene: TRBJ2-1
v_gene: TRBV6-6

CDR3aa: CATGLPGEQYF
j_gene: TRBJ2-7
v_gene: TRBV6-6

CDR3aa: CASSPTGLNTEAFF
j_gene: TRBJ1-1
v_gene: TRBV7-6

CDR3aa: CAISGVGTDTQYF
j_gene: TRBJ2-3
v_gene: TRBV10-3